This T cell receptor (beta chain) was captured by sequencing in a study of T cell responses to AZD1222 COVID-19 vaccine. Study conclusions and caveats: Spike-specific TCR breadth and depth rose after two AZD1222 doses. Repertoire sampling was restricted to post-peak T cell response timepoints. Across the whole spike, CD4 TCRs peaked at regions 160-218 and 743-854. Reports say nearly half of spike-specific TCRs go after unmutated variant regions.

Concerning this clone itself: Its specificity is not known.

Trimming stripped 5 bases from V and 5 bases from J, with 13 bases between. Germline lookup yields CDR1 MDHEN and CDR2 SYDVKM. There are 13 residues in the CDR3. Profiling relied on immunoSEQ multiplex PCR, and the TCRdb table lists in-frame clones only, not all of them. The top ten clones hold roughly 4% of a sample with about 150,000 clones, more than 75% of them seen once. This sequence originates from an adult in good health. The V gene is TRBV28, the J gene TRBJ2-7; the D is unclear. The sequences come from peripheral blood, collected on day 0 of MenACWY control vaccination. CDR3 in amino acids: CASSLGFLNEQYV. The CDR3 coding sequence is TGTGCCAGCAGTCTCGGGTTCCTCAACGAGCAGTACGTC.